Reported below is one TCR beta chain. The target antigen is unknown. The same CDR3 arises from other DNA sequences in this sample as well. This sample stems from a study of shared clonotypes between healthy human individuals. In the study's own analysis: ImmunoSEQ supplied junction-only sequences lacking quality scores, so filtering was different. The table came from immunoSEQ multiplex PCR; TCRdb's copy has only in-frame clones and leaves some out. That table furnishes V, J and clone size, whereas the DNA furnished D and trimming. Of about 2.3 million clones detected, over 90% appear once; the ten largest clones hold under 0.45%. Germline V gene data show CDR1 as SGHNT and CDR2 as YYREEE (reference sequence). V gave up 2 bases and J gave up 1 base, with 10 bases separating them. This CDR3 is 14 amino acids long. Study-wide results and caveats: What naive subsets generally showed was a larger estimated richness than memory subsets showed.

Every one of the donors was a Caucasian adult that lived in Nashville, Tennessee. This rearrangement joins TRBV5-4 to TRBJ2-7; the D gene is possibly TRBD2 (6 bases). The receptor was isolated from a man between 18 and 29 years old in good health. Some clones in this sample may be carry-over from other donors' samples. Material for sequencing was naive CD4+ T cells from PBMCs. Stated subset: CD45RA+ positively selected. The CDR3 nucleotides read TGTGCCAGCAGCTTACAAGGGACTTCCTACGAGCAGTACTTC. Its protein product is CASSLQGTSYEQYF.